These T cell receptor beta chains were read from a single sample in a study of shared clonotypes between healthy human individuals. Sequencing used immunoSEQ multiplex PCR; TCRdb keeps in-frame clones, though not all of them. The sample has some 2,500,000 clones, roughly 93% seen once; the top ten hold 0.35% to 0.45%. Sequenced: naive CD4+ T cells from PBMCs. The receptors here all came from a man in his late teens or twenties in good health. Some clones in this sample may be carry-over from other donors' samples. Each CDR3 is given without its conserved first and last residue. The D gene is left open where the match is weak.

>.|TRBV7-2
ASSSPASGHIQY
>TRBD1|TRBV9
ASSVAGQSYEQY
>.|TRBV5-5
ASSQSGRVDAGELF
>.|TRBV27
ASSFRGGSSFYNEQF
>.|TRBV28
ASYPAAAGYSNQPQH
>TRBD1|TRBV11-2
ASSLVVSGGDGYT
>TRBD2|TRBV7-2
ASSSSGTSATDTQY
>TRBD2|TRBV4-3
ASSQVLAGGPRSNEQF
>.|TRBV25-1
ASSEYRRDTQY
>TRBD1|TRBV7-9
ASSSWGGGGNAEAF
>.|TRBV10-3
AISQTGSGEKLF
>TRBD1|TRBV7-9
ASSPARQGGNTEAF
>.|TRBV5-1
ASSLDPENTEAF
>.|TRBV7-9
ASSLAPDIQY
>.|TRBV10-3
AISMVRDTNTGELF
>.|TRBV9
ASSPNRGVGADTQY